Below, 6 T cell receptor beta chains from the same sample are listed, as sequenced in a study of prognosis after radiotherapy for stage I lung cancer. Using two-round multiplex PCR, the authors amplified TCR beta CDR3 from genomic DNA. First-round PCR used primers specific to each TRBV and TRBJ gene. MiXCR, run by TCRdb on the multiplex PCR reads, gives a single entry per CDR3 protein. The sample lists roughly 20,000 distinct CDR3 sequences, around three fifths occurring once. This specimen was PBMCs, taken before or after stereotactic body radiation therapy (not recorded which). These receptors were obtained from a donor aged 50 or older with non-small cell lung cancer.

This rearrangement joins TRBV4-1 to TRBJ1-2; D remains unclear. V lost 0 bases and J 2 bases, leaving 10 bases between the germline ends. The length of the CDR3 is 15 residues. Looked up from germline, CDR1 is MGHRA and CDR2 is YSYEKL. The CDR3 spells CASSQDLDVNYGYTF. CDR3 DNA: TGCGCCAGCAGCCAAGATTTGGACGTAAACTATGGCTACACCTTC.

The rearrangement links TRBV19 to TRBJ2-7; D ambiguous. The V end lost 9 bases, the J end lost 7 bases, and 22 bases lay between the germline ends. Germline CDR1 is LNHDA and CDR2 is SQIVND (reference sequence). The CDR3 has 14 residues. CDR3 DNA: TGTGCCAGCCTGTCCGCGGCAGGTATGGGTGAGCAGTACTTC. This sequence encodes CASLSAAGMGEQYF. The whole variable domain, filled in from reference TRBV19 and TRBJ2-7, reads DGGITQSPKYLFRKEGQNVTLSCEQNLNHDAMYWYRQDPGQGLRLIYYSQIVNDFQKGDIAEGYSVSREKKESFPLTVTSAQKNPTAFYLCASLSAAGMGEQYFGPGTRLTVT.

In this sample, this clonotype turned up many times. The J gene is TRBJ2-1, the V gene TRBV2, with 10 bases aligning to TRBD2. V shed 10 bases, J shed 6 bases, and the junction held 6 bases outside the gene matches. The CDR3 contains 13 residues. CDR1 SNHLY and CDR2 FYNNEI come from the germline V gene. The CDR3 sequence is CATKREGPNEQFF. DNA of the CDR3: TGTGCCACCAAGCGGGAGGGCCCCAATGAGCAGTTCTTC. The entire variable domain, with the rest obtained from reference TRBV2 and TRBJ2-1, is as follows: EPEVTQTPSHQVTQMGQEVILRCVPISNHLYFYWYRQILGQKVEFLVSFYNNEISEKSEIFDDQFSVERPDGSNFTLKIRSTKLEDSAMYFCATKREGPNEQFFGPGTRLTVL.

Of note for this clonotype: This likely traces to a read error, being one base from a far larger clone. J is TRBJ1-2 and V is TRBV11-2, with 7 bases lining up with TRBD1. The J segment lost 4 bases and the V segment lost 4 bases, leaving 12 bases of the junction unmatched. There are 16 residues in the CDR3. Germline V gene lookup returns CDR1 SGHAT and CDR2 FQNNGV. CDR3 nucleotide sequence: TGTGCCAGCAGCTCCTGGGGCCGACAGGGATCCTATGGCTACACCTTC. This translates into CASSSWGRQGSYGYTF.

This clonotype has ten or more counts. The V call is TRBV24-1, the J call TRBJ2-1; 12 nucleotides agree with TRBD2. CDR3 size: 15 residues. Germline V gene lookup returns CDR1 KGHDR and CDR2 SFDVKD. Unmatched junction bases numbered 5, after V lost 7 bases and J lost 5 bases. In DNA form, the CDR3 reads TGTGCCACCAGAGGGAGGACTAGCGGGAACAATGAGCAGTTCTTC. Translation: CATRGRTSGNNEQFF.

This rearrangement joins TRBV30 to TRBJ2-6, with D unresolved. V was pared by 0 bases and J by 0 bases, with 3 bases between. The CDR3 length is 14 residues. Looked up from germline, CDR1 is GTSNPN and CDR2 is SVGIG (reference sequence). As DNA, the CDR3 is TGTGCCTGGAGTGTCCTCTCTGGGGCCAACGTCCTGACTTTC. Translating gives CAWSVLSGANVLTF.